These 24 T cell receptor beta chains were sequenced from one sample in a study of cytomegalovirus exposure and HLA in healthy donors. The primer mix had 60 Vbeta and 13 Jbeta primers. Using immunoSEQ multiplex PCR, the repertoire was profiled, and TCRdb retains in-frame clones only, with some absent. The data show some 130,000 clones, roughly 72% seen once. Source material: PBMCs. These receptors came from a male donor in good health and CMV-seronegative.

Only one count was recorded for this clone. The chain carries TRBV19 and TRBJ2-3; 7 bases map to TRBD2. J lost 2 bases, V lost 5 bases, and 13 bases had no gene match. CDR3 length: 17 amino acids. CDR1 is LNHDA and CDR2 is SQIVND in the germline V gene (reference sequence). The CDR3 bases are TGTGCCAGTAGTCCTAGTAAGGGACTACGGATCACAGATACGCAGTATTTT. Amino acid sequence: CASSPSKGLRITDTQYF.

For the CDR3, the DNA is TGCGCCAGCAGCCCCGGGGACAGCGCTAACTATGGCTACACCTTC. Its translation is CASSPGDSANYGYTF. This chain connects TRBV4-3 to TRBJ1-2; 7 positions match TRBD1. Germline CDR1 LGHNA, CDR2 YSLEER. The V segment lost 4 bases and the J segment 0 bases; nucleotides outside the gene matches: 5. The CDR3 totals 15 residues.

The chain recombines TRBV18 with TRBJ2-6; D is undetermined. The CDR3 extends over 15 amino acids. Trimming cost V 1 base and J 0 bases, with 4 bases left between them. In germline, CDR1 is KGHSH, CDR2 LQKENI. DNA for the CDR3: TGTGCCAGCTCACCACGGAGCTCTGGGGCCAACGTCCTGACTTTC. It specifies CASSPRSSGANVLTF.

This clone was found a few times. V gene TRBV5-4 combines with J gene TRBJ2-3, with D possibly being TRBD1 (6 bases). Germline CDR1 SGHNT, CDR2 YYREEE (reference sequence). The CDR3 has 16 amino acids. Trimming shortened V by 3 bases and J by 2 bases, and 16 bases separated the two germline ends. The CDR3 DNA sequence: TGTGCCAGCAGCTCCGGGACACGCTCCTCCACAGATACGCAGTATTTT. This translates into CASSSGTRSSTDTQYF.

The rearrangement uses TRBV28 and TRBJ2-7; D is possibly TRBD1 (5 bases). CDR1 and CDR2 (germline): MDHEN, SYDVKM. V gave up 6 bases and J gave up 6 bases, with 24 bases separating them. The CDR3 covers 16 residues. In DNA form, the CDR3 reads TGTGCCAGCAGCCTTCCCCCCGCAGGGTTAAGAGTCGAGCAGTACTTC. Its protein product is CASSLPPAGLRVEQYF.

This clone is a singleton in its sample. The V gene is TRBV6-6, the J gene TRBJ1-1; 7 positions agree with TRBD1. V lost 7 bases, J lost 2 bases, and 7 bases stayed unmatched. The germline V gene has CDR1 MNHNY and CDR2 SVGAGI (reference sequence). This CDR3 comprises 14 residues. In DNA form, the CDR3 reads TGTGCCAGCACCCTGGACAGGCTTAACACTGAAGCTTTCTTT. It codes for CASTLDRLNTEAFF.

CDR3 DNA: TGTGCCAGCAGTTACGCCCCTAGCGGACGAACCTACGAGCAGTACTTC. Its protein product is CASSYAPSGRTYEQYF. The chain recombines TRBV6-5 with TRBJ2-7, with 7 bases matching TRBD2. CDR3 length: 16 amino acids. Per germline, CDR1 MNHEY and CDR2 SVGAGI. The V segment lost 2 bases and the J segment 2 bases; nucleotides outside the gene matches: 9.

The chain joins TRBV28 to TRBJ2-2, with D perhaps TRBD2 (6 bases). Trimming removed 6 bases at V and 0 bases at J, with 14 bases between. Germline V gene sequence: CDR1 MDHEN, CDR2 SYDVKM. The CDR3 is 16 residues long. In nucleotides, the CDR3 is TGTGCCAGCAGCCCAGGGACTTATCCGAACACCGGGGAGCTGTTTTTT. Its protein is CASSPGTYPNTGELFF.

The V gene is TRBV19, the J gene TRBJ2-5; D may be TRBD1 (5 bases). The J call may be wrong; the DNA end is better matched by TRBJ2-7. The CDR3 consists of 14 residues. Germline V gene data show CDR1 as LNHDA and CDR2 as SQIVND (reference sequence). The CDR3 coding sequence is TGTGCCAGTAGTTTCACGGACATAACCTACGAGCAGTACTTC. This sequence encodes CASSFTDITYEQYF.

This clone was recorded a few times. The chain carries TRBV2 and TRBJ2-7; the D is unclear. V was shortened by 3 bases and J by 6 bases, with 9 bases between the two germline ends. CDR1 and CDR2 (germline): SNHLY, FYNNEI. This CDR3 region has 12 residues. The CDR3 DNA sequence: TGTGCCAGCAGTGATCGCGTGAGCGAGCAGTACTTC. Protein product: CASSDRVSEQYF.

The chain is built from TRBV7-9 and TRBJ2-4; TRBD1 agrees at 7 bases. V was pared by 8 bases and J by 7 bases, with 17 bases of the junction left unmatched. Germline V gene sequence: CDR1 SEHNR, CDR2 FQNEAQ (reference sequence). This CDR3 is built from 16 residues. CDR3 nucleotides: TGTGCCAGCTCCCGGGCCTCTGACAGGGAAGGGAACATTCAGTACTTC. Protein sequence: CASSRASDREGNIQYF.

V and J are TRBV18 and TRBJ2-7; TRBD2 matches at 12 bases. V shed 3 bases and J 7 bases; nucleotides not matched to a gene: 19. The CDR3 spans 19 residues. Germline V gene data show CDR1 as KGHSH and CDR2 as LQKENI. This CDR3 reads CASSPKTSGGPTSPVEQYF. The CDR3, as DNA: TGTGCCAGCTCACCCAAGACTAGCGGGGGACCTACATCCCCGGTGGAGCAGTACTTC.

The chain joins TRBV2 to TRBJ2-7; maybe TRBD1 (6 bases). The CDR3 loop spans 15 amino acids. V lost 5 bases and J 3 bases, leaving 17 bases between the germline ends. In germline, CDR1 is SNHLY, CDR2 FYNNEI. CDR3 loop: CASSLRQDRSYEQYF. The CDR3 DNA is TGTGCCAGCAGTCTTCGACAGGATCGGAGCTACGAGCAGTACTTC.

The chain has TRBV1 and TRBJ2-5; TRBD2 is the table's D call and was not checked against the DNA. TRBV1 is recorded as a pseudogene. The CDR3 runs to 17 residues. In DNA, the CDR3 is TGCACCAGCAGCCAATCTGGACTAGCGGGGAGGGGAGAGACCCAGTACTTC. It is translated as CTSSQSGLAGRGETQYF.

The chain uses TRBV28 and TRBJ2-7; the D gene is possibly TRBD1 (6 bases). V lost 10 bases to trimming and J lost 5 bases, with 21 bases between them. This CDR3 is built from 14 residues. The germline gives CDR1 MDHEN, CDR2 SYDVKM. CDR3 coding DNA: TGTGCCATTTCGGTACCGGACAGTATCGACGAGCAGTACTTC. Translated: CAISVPDSIDEQYF. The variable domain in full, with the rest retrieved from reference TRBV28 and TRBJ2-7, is DVKVTQSSRYLVKRTGEKVFLECVQDMDHENMFWYRQDPGLGLRLIYFSYDVKMKEKGDIPEGYSVSREKKERFSLILESASTNQTSMYLCAISVPDSIDEQYFGPGTRLTVT.

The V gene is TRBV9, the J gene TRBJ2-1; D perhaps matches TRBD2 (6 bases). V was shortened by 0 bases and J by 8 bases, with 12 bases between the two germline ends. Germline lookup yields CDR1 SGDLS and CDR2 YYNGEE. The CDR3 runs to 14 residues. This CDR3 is CASSVDGGFDEQFF. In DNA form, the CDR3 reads TGTGCCAGCAGCGTAGATGGAGGGTTTGATGAGCAGTTCTTC.

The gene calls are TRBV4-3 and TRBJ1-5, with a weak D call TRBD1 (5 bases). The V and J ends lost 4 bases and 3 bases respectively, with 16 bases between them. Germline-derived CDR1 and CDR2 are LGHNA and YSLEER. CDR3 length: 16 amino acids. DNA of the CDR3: TGCGCCAGCAGCCTTACCTGGGGGGGGTCCAATCAGCCCCAGCATTTT. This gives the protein CASSLTWGGSNQPQHF.

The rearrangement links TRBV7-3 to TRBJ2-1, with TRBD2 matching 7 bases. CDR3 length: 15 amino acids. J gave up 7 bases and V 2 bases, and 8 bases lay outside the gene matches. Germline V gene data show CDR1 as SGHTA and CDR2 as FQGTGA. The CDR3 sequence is CASSLGVGTNNEQFF. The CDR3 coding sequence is TGTGCCAGCAGCTTAGGTGTGGGGACTAATAATGAGCAGTTCTTC.

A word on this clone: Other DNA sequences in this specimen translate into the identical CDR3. The CDR3 is CASSEGTSGNYEQYF. The DNA of the CDR3 is TGTGCCAGCAGTGAGGGGACTAGCGGGAACTACGAGCAGTACTTC. The V and J genes are TRBV6-1 and TRBJ2-7, with 13 bases lining up with TRBD2. Germline V CDR1 and CDR2: MNHNS, SASEGT. Germline trimming cut 3 bases from V and 3 bases from J; bases unmatched to any gene: 2. The CDR3 covers 15 residues.

CDR3 loop: CASRTNNEQFF. As DNA, the CDR3 is TGTGCCAGCAGAACTAACAATGAGCAGTTCTTC. This sequence joins TRBV6-6 and TRBJ2-1; D gene unclear. This CDR3 comprises 11 residues. The V end was cut by 6 bases, the J end by 5 bases, with 5 bases between. CDR1 is MNHNY, CDR2 SVGAGI, per germline (reference sequence).

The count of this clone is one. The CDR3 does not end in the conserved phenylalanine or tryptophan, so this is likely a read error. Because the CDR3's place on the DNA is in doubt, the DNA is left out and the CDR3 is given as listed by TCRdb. The CDR3 loop reads CASSFAGGR. The chain employs TRBV7-9 and TRBJ1-1; the DNA was not used to check the table's D call, TRBD1. CDR1 SEHNR and CDR2 FQNEAQ come from the germline V gene (reference sequence). The CDR3 spans 9 residues, counting both ends.

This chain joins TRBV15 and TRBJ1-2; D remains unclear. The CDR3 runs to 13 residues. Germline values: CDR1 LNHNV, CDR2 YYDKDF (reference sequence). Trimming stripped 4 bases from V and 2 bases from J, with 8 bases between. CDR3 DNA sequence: TGTGCCACCAGCACCCTTATAAACTATGGCTACACCTTC. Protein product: CATSTLINYGYTF.

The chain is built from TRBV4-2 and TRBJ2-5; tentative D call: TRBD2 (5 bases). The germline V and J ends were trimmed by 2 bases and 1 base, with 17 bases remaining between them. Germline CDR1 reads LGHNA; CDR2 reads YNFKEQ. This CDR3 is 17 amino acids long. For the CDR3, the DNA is TGTGCCAGCAGCCAATTCGGCGGACTTAAACCCCAAGAGACCCAGTACTTC. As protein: CASSQFGGLKPQETQYF.

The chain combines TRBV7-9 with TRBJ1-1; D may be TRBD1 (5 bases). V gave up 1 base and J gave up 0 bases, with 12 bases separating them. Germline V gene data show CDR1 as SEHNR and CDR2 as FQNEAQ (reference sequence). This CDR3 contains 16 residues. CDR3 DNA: TGTGCCAGCAGCTTAGAGGATTGGGGGGTGAACACTGAAGCTTTCTTT. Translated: CASSLEDWGVNTEAFF.